This T cell receptor beta chain comes out of a study of T cell responses to AZD1222 COVID-19 vaccine. Findings and limits, study-wide: The study found Spike-specific TCR breadth and depth rose after two AZD1222 doses. It was only a handful of AZD1222 recipients who were seropositive at baseline. The repertoires were collected only after the peak T cell response.

A word on this clone: Its target is unknown.

Assay: immunoSEQ multiplex PCR; the TCRdb copy retains only in-frame clones and omits some. Of 100,000 to 110,000 clones in the sample, around 90% are singletons; the top ten hold more than 1.5%. This TCR was recovered from an adult in good health. The sequenced sample was peripheral blood, obtained on day 0 of AZD1222 vaccination.

The CDR3 DNA reads TGTGCCAGTAGTATTTGGGCGGGAGGCACAGATACGCAGTATTTT. Protein product: CASSIWAGGTDTQYF. The rearrangement joins TRBV19 to TRBJ2-3, with 7 nucleotides matching TRBD2. The V and J ends lost 3 bases and 1 base, in that order; junction bases with no gene match: 4. The CDR3 totals 15 residues. CDR1 and CDR2 (germline): LNHDA, SQIVND (reference sequence).